The 21 T cell receptor beta chains given below trace back to one sample, sequenced in a study of blood T cells in healthy people across ages. Combining a sample-barcoded 5' primer with a J-beta primer mix, a second PCR ran for roughly 7 to 11 cycles. MiXCR, applied by TCRdb to the 5' RACE reads, yields one record per CDR3 protein. Among 650,000 to 800,000 distinct CDR3 sequences listed, under 45% were seen once. The sequencing input was blood. The receptors here all came from a man in his sixties in good health.

The rearrangement joins TRBV18 to TRBJ2-5; TRBD1 or TRBD2 may be the D gene (5 bases each). V dropped 6 bases and J dropped 8 bases, with 13 bases sitting between them. Germline assignment: CDR1 KGHSH and CDR2 LQKENI. The CDR3 covers 12 residues. This CDR3 reads CASSLGPATQYF. The CDR3 DNA is TGTGCCAGCTCCCTGGGACCTGCCACCCAGTACTTC.

This clonotype was counted only a few times. The V call is TRBV2, the J call TRBJ2-3; TRBD1 matches at 7 bases. J lost 3 bases, V lost 5 bases, and 11 bases had no gene match. Germline lookup yields CDR1 SNHLY and CDR2 FYNNEI. CDR3 length: 16 residues. The CDR3 sequence is CASSRDSPSPTDTQYF. The CDR3, as DNA: TGTGCCAGCAGTCGGGACAGCCCAAGTCCTACAGATACGCAGTATTTT.

This clonotype came up a few times. The chain carries TRBV30 and TRBJ2-1; no clear D gene. Germline loops: CDR1 GTSNPN, CDR2 SVGIG (reference sequence). V was pared by 1 base and J by 0 bases, with 7 bases between. The CDR3 is 14 residues long. The CDR3 reads CAWSAGPSYNEQFF. The CDR3 DNA follows: TGTGCCTGGAGTGCGGGCCCCTCCTACAATGAGCAGTTCTTC.

The chain uses TRBV4-3 and TRBJ2-1; D unclear. The CDR3 sequence is 13 residues long. Looked up from germline, CDR1 is LGHNA and CDR2 is YSLEER. Trimming shortened V by 0 bases and J by 7 bases, and 7 bases separated the two germline ends. The CDR3 bases are TGCGCCAGCAGCCAAGATCGCCTTAATGAGCAGTTCTTC. It is translated as CASSQDRLNEQFF.

The V gene is TRBV6-5, the J gene TRBJ2-7; maybe TRBD2 (6 bases). Per germline, CDR1 MNHEY and CDR2 SVGAGI. The CDR3 extends over 11 amino acids. Trimming took off 4 bases at V and 10 bases at J, with 11 bases between the two ends. CDR3 DNA sequence: TGTGCCAGCAGTTCGGAGGGCCTTCAGTACTTC. Translating gives CASSSEGLQYF.

CDR3 protein: CASTLREVYTF. The DNA of the CDR3 is TGTGCCAGCACCTTAAGGGAAGTCTACACCTTC. V gene TRBV12-3 or TRBV12-4 combines with J gene TRBJ1-2; D ambiguous. This CDR3 region has 11 residues. Trimming removed 7 bases from V and 10 bases from J, with 13 bases in between.

This clonotype was seen more than once but under ten times. The V and J genes are TRBV9 and TRBJ1-1; tentative D call: TRBD1 (5 bases). Trimming took 4 bases from V and 0 from J, leaving 16 bases between them. Germline V gene data show CDR1 as SGDLS and CDR2 as YYNGEE. CDR3 size: 16 residues. As DNA, the CDR3 is TGTGCCAGCAGCCCGCGAGAGGGGCGAATGAACACTGAAGCTTTCTTT. This sequence encodes CASSPREGRMNTEAFF.

The chain joins TRBV7-9 to TRBJ1-5; 8 positions agree with TRBD1. Germline CDR1 SEHNR, CDR2 FQNEAQ (reference sequence). The CDR3 is made up of 16 amino acids. V lost 1 base, J lost 1 base, and 3 bases stayed unmatched. The CDR3 nucleotides read TGTGCCAGCAGCTTAGGGGACAGGATAAGCAATCAGCCCCAGCATTTT. It is translated as CASSLGDRISNQPQHF.

This chain links TRBV6-5 with TRBJ1-1; possible D gene TRBD1, 5 bases. Trimming stripped 5 bases from V and 11 bases from J, with 18 bases between. Germline V gene data show CDR1 as MNHEY and CDR2 as SVGAGI. The CDR3 loop spans 13 amino acids. CDR3 amino acids: CASSDPRGGEAFF. CDR3 coding DNA: TGTGCCAGCAGTGACCCTAGGGGAGGAGAGGCTTTCTTT.

The chain has TRBV10-3 and TRBJ1-2, with unresolved D. Germline CDR1 reads ENHRY; CDR2 reads SYGVKD. Trimming shortened V by 5 bases and J by 8 bases, and 12 bases separated the two germline ends. CDR3 length: 12 residues. The CDR3, as DNA: TGTGCCATCAGTCCCGATCCTGGGGGCTACACCTTC. It codes for CAISPDPGGYTF.

This chain connects TRBV28 to TRBJ2-4; TRBD2 agrees at 13 bases. V gave up 6 bases and J gave up 0 bases; unmatched junction bases: 5. This CDR3 is built from 17 residues. The germline gives CDR1 MDHEN, CDR2 SYDVKM. The CDR3, as DNA: TGTGCCAGCAGCCGGACTAGCGGGGGTGTAGCCAAAAACATTCAGTACTTC. As protein: CASSRTSGGVAKNIQYF.

The chain employs TRBV4-1 and TRBJ1-5; unclear D gene. The CDR3 runs 15 residues. Germline CDR1 reads MGHRA; CDR2 reads YSYEKL. V lost 1 base and J 3 bases, leaving 10 bases between the germline ends. CDR3 nucleotide sequence: TGCGCCAGCAGCCAAGTTCACGGTTACAATCAGCCCCAGCATTTT. It translates to CASSQVHGYNQPQHF.

This clonotype has more than one count but fewer than ten. The chain recombines TRBV9 with TRBJ2-6, with D possibly being TRBD1 (6 bases). The germline gives CDR1 SGDLS, CDR2 YYNGEE. CDR3 length: 15 amino acids. Trimming took 5 bases from V and 0 from J, leaving 9 bases between them. In nucleotides, the CDR3 is TGTGCCAGCAGGGGACATCGCTCTGGGGCCAACGTCCTGACTTTC. It translates to CASRGHRSGANVLTF.

This clonotype was seen more than once but under ten times. V gene TRBV20-1 combines with J gene TRBJ2-3; 7 positions match TRBD1. This CDR3 is built from 13 residues. From germline, CDR1 is DFQATT and CDR2 SNEGSKA (reference sequence). Trimming took 3 bases from V and 5 from J; bases not matched to a gene: 5. Written as DNA, the CDR3 is TGCAGTGCTAGGCGAGGGGGCCTAGATACGCAGTATTTT. This sequence encodes CSARRGGLDTQYF.

The chain employs TRBV7-9 and TRBJ2-5; D unresolved. With 5 bases removed from V and 1 base from J, the gap between germline ends came to 14 bases. This CDR3 is built from 15 residues. The germline V gene encodes CDR1 SEHNR and CDR2 FQNEAQ (reference sequence). This chain's CDR3 is CASSRFAAPQETQYF. The CDR3 DNA reads TGTGCCAGCAGCCGGTTCGCGGCCCCCCAAGAGACCCAGTACTTC.

The V gene is TRBV7-2, the J gene TRBJ1-2; the D is unclear. Trimming removed 1 base at V and 7 bases at J, with 10 bases between. The germline V gene has CDR1 SGHTA and CDR2 FQGNSA. The CDR3 is made up of 13 amino acids. The CDR3 loop reads CASSLVGFSGYTF. The CDR3 DNA reads as TGTGCCAGCAGCTTAGTAGGGTTCAGTGGCTACACCTTC.

V is TRBV10-3 and J is TRBJ2-2; 7 bases agree with TRBD1. Germline values: CDR1 ENHRY, CDR2 SYGVKD. This CDR3 has 15 residues. With V trimmed by 3 bases and J by 7 bases, 8 bases remained unmatched. The CDR3 bases are TGTGCCATCAGTGACCCACAGGGGTCTGTCGGGGAGCTGTTTTTT. This encodes CAISDPQGSVGELFF.

The V call is TRBV6-5, the J call TRBJ2-1; D uncertain. The CDR3 sequence is 12 residues long. The ends were cut back, 8 bases at V and 5 bases at J, with 10 bases in the middle. CDR1 is MNHEY, CDR2 SVGAGI, per germline. This CDR3 is CASRTENNEQFF. The CDR3 region has the DNA TGTGCCAGCCGTACAGAGAACAATGAGCAGTTCTTC.

The genes are TRBV6-6 and TRBJ1-2; a weak D match, TRBD1 (5 bases). Trimming took off 2 bases at V and 3 bases at J, with 10 bases between the two ends. The CDR3 runs 14 residues. The germline V gene has CDR1 MNHNY and CDR2 SVGAGI (reference sequence). CDR3 protein: CASSYPGTDYGYTF. DNA of the CDR3: TGTGCCAGCAGTTACCCGGGGACGGACTATGGCTACACCTTC.

This clonotype came up a few times. V gene TRBV4-1 combines with J gene TRBJ2-7; D is perhaps TRBD2 (5 bases). CDR3 size: 16 residues. Germline lookup yields CDR1 MGHRA and CDR2 YSYEKL. Trimming removed 2 bases at V and 2 bases at J, with 16 bases between. This chain's CDR3 is CASSQYSGSLAYEQYF. CDR3 nucleotide sequence: TGCGCCAGCAGCCAATACAGCGGCAGTCTCGCCTACGAGCAGTACTTC.

This clonotype was seen a few times. The DNA of the CDR3 is TGTGCCAGCAGGAATGGACAGGGGCAGGAGACCCAGTACTTC. Its translation is CASRNGQGQETQYF. The chain has TRBV25-1 and TRBJ2-5, with TRBD1 matching 9 bases. Germline V gene lookup returns CDR1 MGHDK and CDR2 SYGVNS. The V segment lost 6 bases and the J segment 5 bases; nucleotides outside the gene matches: 7. The CDR3 spans 14 residues. Together with reference TRBV25-1 and TRBJ2-5, the CDR3 gives the full variable domain: EADIYQTPRYLVIGTGKKITLECSQTMGHDKMYWYQQDPGMELHLIHYSYGVNSTEKGDLSSESTVSRIRTEHFPLTLESARPSHTSQYLCASRNGQGQETQYFGPGTRLLVL.